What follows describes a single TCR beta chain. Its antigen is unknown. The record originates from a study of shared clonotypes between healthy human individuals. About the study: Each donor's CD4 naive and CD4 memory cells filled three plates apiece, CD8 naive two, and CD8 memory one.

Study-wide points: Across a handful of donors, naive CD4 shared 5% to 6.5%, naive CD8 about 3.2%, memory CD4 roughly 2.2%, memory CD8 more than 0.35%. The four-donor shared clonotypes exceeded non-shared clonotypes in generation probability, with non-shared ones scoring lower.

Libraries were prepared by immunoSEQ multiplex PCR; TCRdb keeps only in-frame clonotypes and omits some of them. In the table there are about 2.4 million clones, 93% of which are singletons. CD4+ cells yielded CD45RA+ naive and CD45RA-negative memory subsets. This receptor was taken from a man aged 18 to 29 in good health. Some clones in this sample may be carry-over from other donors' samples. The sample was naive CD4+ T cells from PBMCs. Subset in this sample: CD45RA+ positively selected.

The CDR3 protein is CASSLADANTGELFF. Written as DNA, the CDR3 is TGTGCCAGCAGTTTAGCGGACGCGAACACCGGGGAGCTGTTTTTT. This chain joins TRBV28 and TRBJ2-2; D uncertain. Between the trimmed V and J ends, which lost 2 bases and 0 bases, there was a span of 7 bases. Germline V gene sequence: CDR1 MDHEN, CDR2 SYDVKM. This CDR3 has 15 amino acids.